This TCR beta chain comes out of a study of OX40 agonist ivuxolimab in advanced cancers. CDR3 length equals 15 residues. CDR1 is MNHNY, CDR2 SVGAGI, per germline (reference sequence). V lost 1 base and J lost 2, with 9 bases in between. Profiled with immunoSEQ multiplex PCR; TCRdb holds only in-frame clones, not every one. Among 150,000 to 170,000 clones listed, 90% to 95% were seen once. The V call is TRBV6-6, the J call TRBJ1-3; a weak D match, TRBD1 (5 bases). The sample here was CD4+ or CD8+ T cells sorted from blood, taken in a trial of the OX40 agonist ivuxolimab. This clonotype was obtained from an adult with an advanced solid tumor such as melanoma, head and neck, liver or kidney cancer. The CDR3 here is CASSYFRGAGNTIYF. For the CDR3, the DNA is TGTGCCAGCAGTTACTTCCGGGGCGCTGGAAACACCATATATTTT.